These T cell receptor beta chains were read from a single sample in a study of graft-versus-host responses after intestinal transplantation. Here immunoSEQ multiplex PCR was the method, and the copy in TCRdb shows in-frame clones only, minus some. The sample records around 71,000 clones, more than 90% being singletons. This specimen consisted of bone marrow, obtained around 720 days after intestinal transplantation. These receptors all stem from a human patient who received an intestinal transplant, so some T cells may come from the graft donor. Both conserved end residues are part of each CDR3. Each record gives: V gene, J gene, D gene, clone size, CDR3 DNA, CDR3 protein. D genes are given only for firm matches. Part of the rows lack a size; the others show once, few, many or a class for expanded clones.

v_gene: TRBV4-1
j_gene: TRBJ2-6
d_gene: -
abundance: -
CDR3nt: TGCGCCAGCGGGGTCGACTCTGGGGCCAACGTCCTGACTTTC
CDR3aa: CASGVDSGANVLTF

v_gene: TRBV28
j_gene: TRBJ1-1
d_gene: -
abundance: -
CDR3nt: TGTGCCAGCAGTTTGGTAGGGCCGAACACTGAAGCTTTCTTT
CDR3aa: CASSLVGPNTEAFF

v_gene: TRBV28
j_gene: TRBJ2-1
d_gene: TRBD1
abundance: -
CDR3nt: TGTGCCAGCAGTTCAGGGGGCGCGTCCGGCTACAATGAGCAGTTCTTC
CDR3aa: CASSSGGASGYNEQFF

v_gene: TRBV7-6
j_gene: TRBJ2-1
d_gene: -
abundance: -
CDR3nt: TGTGCCAGCAGCTACGCGGACGCTAGTTTTAGGAATGAGCAGTTCTTC
CDR3aa: CASSYADASFRNEQFF

v_gene: TRBV9
j_gene: TRBJ2-1
d_gene: TRBD1
abundance: -
CDR3nt: TGTGCCAGCAGCCCCTCCTTTGACAGGGTAACGGACTCTGAGCAGTTCTTC
CDR3aa: CASSPSFDRVTDSEQFF

v_gene: TRBV13
j_gene: TRBJ2-3
d_gene: -
abundance: -
CDR3nt: TGTGCCAGCAGCTTAGGCTTGGACCAAAAGTCGATCACAGATACGCAGTATTTT
CDR3aa: CASSLGLDQKSITDTQYF

v_gene: TRBV4-1
j_gene: TRBJ2-7
d_gene: -
abundance: -
CDR3nt: TGCGCCAGCAGCCTTCTAGCAGCAGCCCCCTCCTACGAGCAGTACTTC
CDR3aa: CASSLLAAAPSYEQYF

v_gene: TRBV9
j_gene: TRBJ2-3
d_gene: -
abundance: -
CDR3nt: TGTGCCAGCAGCGTAAACCCTGTGGGTTTAGGAGATACGCAGTATTTT
CDR3aa: CASSVNPVGLGDTQYF

v_gene: TRBV10-2
j_gene: TRBJ2-5
d_gene: TRBD2
abundance: -
CDR3nt: TGCGCCAGCAGGAAGGGGACTAGCACCAATCAAGAGACCCAGTACTTC
CDR3aa: CASRKGTSTNQETQYF

v_gene: TRBV2
j_gene: TRBJ1-1
d_gene: -
abundance: -
CDR3nt: TGTGCCAGCAGTGAAAAGGGTCCTGAAGCTTTCTTT
CDR3aa: CASSEKGPEAFF

v_gene: TRBV6-5
j_gene: TRBJ2-3
d_gene: -
abundance: -
CDR3nt: TGTGCCAGCAGTAACATTAACACAGATACGCAGTATTTT
CDR3aa: CASSNINTDTQYF

v_gene: TRBV19
j_gene: TRBJ1-3
d_gene: -
abundance: -
CDR3nt: TGTGCCAGTAGTATATTTTTGAGCTCTGGAAACACCATATATTTT
CDR3aa: CASSIFLSSGNTIYF

v_gene: TRBV10-1
j_gene: TRBJ2-3
d_gene: TRBD2
abundance: -
CDR3nt: TGCGCCAGCAGCTCCGGGACTAGCTCCAGAGGAGGCACAGATACGCAGTATTTT
CDR3aa: CASSSGTSSRGGTDTQYF

v_gene: TRBV23-1
j_gene: TRBJ1-4
d_gene: -
abundance: -
CDR3nt: TGCGCCAGCAAGAACAGGGTTAAATACGAAAAACTGTTTTTT
CDR3aa: CASKNRVKYEKLFF

v_gene: TRBV6-5
j_gene: TRBJ2-5
d_gene: -
abundance: -
CDR3nt: TGTGCCAGCAGTTACGACCCGACGGAGGGGGAGACCCAGTACTTC
CDR3aa: CASSYDPTEGETQYF

v_gene: TRBV2
j_gene: TRBJ2-2
d_gene: -
abundance: -
CDR3nt: TGTGCCAGCAAGGTGGGAGAGGGGTCCGGGGAGCTGTTTTTT
CDR3aa: CASKVGEGSGELFF

v_gene: TRBV5-1
j_gene: TRBJ2-2
d_gene: TRBD1
abundance: -
CDR3nt: TGCGCCAGCAGCTTGGGAAGGGGGCAGAACACCGGGGAGCTGTTTTTT
CDR3aa: CASSLGRGQNTGELFF

v_gene: TRBV7-9
j_gene: TRBJ2-3
d_gene: -
abundance: -
CDR3nt: TGTGCCAGCAAGACAGACCCAGATACGCAGTATTTT
CDR3aa: CASKTDPDTQYF

v_gene: TRBV6-5
j_gene: TRBJ1-6
d_gene: TRBD1
abundance: -
CDR3nt: TGTGCCAGCAGTTACTCAACAGGGGGGTATTCACCCCTCCACTTT
CDR3aa: CASSYSTGGYSPLHF

v_gene: TRBV7-3
j_gene: TRBJ2-2
d_gene: TRBD1
abundance: -
CDR3nt: TGTGCCAGCAGCTCACAGGGGGCGCACACCGGGGAGCTGTTTTTT
CDR3aa: CASSSQGAHTGELFF

v_gene: TRBV15
j_gene: TRBJ1-6
d_gene: -
abundance: few
CDR3nt: TGTGCCACCAGGGGGGACATGGGTTCGGGTTCACCCCTCCACTTT
CDR3aa: CATRGDMGSGSPLHF

v_gene: TRBV9
j_gene: TRBJ2-1
d_gene: TRBD2
abundance: -
CDR3nt: TGTGCCAGCAGCATCGGACTAGCGGGAGGGCCGGCCTACAATGAGCAGTTCTTC
CDR3aa: CASSIGLAGGPAYNEQFF

v_gene: TRBV6-5
j_gene: TRBJ2-7
d_gene: TRBD1
abundance: -
CDR3nt: TGTGCCAGCAGTGTTGGAGAGACAGGGTCCTACGAGCAGTACTTC
CDR3aa: CASSVGETGSYEQYF

v_gene: TRBV6-5
j_gene: TRBJ2-6
d_gene: -
abundance: -
CDR3nt: TGTGCCAGCAGGTCTGGGGCCAACGTCCTGACTTTC
CDR3aa: CASRSGANVLTF

v_gene: TRBV27
j_gene: TRBJ2-5
d_gene: TRBD2
abundance: once
CDR3nt: TGTGCCAGCAGGGGACCCGGGACTAGGGAGACCCAGTACTTC
CDR3aa: CASRGPGTRETQYF

v_gene: TRBV2
j_gene: TRBJ2-6
d_gene: TRBD1
abundance: -
CDR3nt: TGTGCCAGCAGTGGTGGACAGGGGGCTGGGGCCAACGTCCTGACTTTC
CDR3aa: CASSGGQGAGANVLTF

v_gene: TRBV5-4
j_gene: TRBJ2-1
d_gene: TRBD2
abundance: once
CDR3nt: TGTGCCAGCAGCTTTAGCGGGGGGGCCGACAATGAGCAGTTCTTC
CDR3aa: CASSFSGGADNEQFF

v_gene: TRBV29-1
j_gene: TRBJ2-3
d_gene: TRBD1
abundance: -
CDR3nt: TGCAGCGTTGCTTTTGGGACAGTTACAGATACGCAGTATTTT
CDR3aa: CSVAFGTVTDTQYF

v_gene: TRBV19
j_gene: TRBJ1-1
d_gene: -
abundance: few
CDR3nt: TGTGCCAGTAGCGTTCAGGTAGACACTGAAGCTTTCTTT
CDR3aa: CASSVQVDTEAFF